The 28 T cell receptor beta chains presented below share a single source sample, sequenced in a study of cytomegalovirus exposure and HLA in healthy donors. Use of 60 Vbeta and 13 Jbeta primers characterized the PCR. The assay was immunoSEQ multiplex PCR, and TCRdb's table has in-frame clones only and misses some. The top ten hold 1.1% of the sample, which has some 180,000 clones, roughly 87% seen once. The sequencing sample was made of PBMCs. These receptors were collected from a boy between 2 and 10 years old in good health and CMV-seronegative.

The chain employs TRBV5-4 and TRBJ2-1; no clear D gene. The CDR3 extends over 14 amino acids. Germline V gives CDR1 SGHNT, CDR2 YYREEE (reference sequence). The V gene lost 4 bases and the J gene lost 2 bases, with 10 bases spanning the gap. The CDR3: CASSLQSTYNEQFF. The CDR3 DNA sequence: TGTGCCAGCAGCCTCCAGTCCACCTACAATGAGCAGTTCTTC.

This sequence joins TRBV9 and TRBJ2-1, with TRBD2 matching over 8 bases. J gave up 9 bases and V 0 bases, and 11 bases lay outside the gene matches. Germline CDR1 reads SGDLS; CDR2 reads YYNGEE. This CDR3 has 16 amino acids. The CDR3 DNA is TGTGCCAGCAGCGTAGGTCTAGCGGGTGTTGGGGGTGAGCAGTTCTTC. This translates into CASSVGLAGVGGEQFF.

V gene TRBV27 combines with J gene TRBJ2-1; tentative D call: TRBD2 (6 bases). The length of the CDR3 is 15 residues. Germline CDR1 is MNHEY and CDR2 is SMNVEV (reference sequence). V lost 6 bases and J lost 5, with 17 bases in between. The CDR3 DNA sequence: TGTGCCAGCAGGACGGCCGCGGGGCGGGACAATGAGCAGTTCTTC. Protein: CASRTAAGRDNEQFF.

The sample holds one count of this clone. The chain has TRBV6-5 and TRBJ2-1; a weak D match, TRBD2 (6 bases). This CDR3 comprises 14 residues. The ends were cut back, 7 bases at V and 4 bases at J, with 14 bases in the middle. Germline V gene data show CDR1 as MNHEY and CDR2 as SVGAGI. CDR3 residues: CASTLQEGYNEQFF. The CDR3 region has the DNA TGTGCCAGCACCCTACAGGAGGGGTACAATGAGCAGTTCTTC.

Points on this clone: At one boundary the junction diverges from the germline segment, which might be a read error. This chain connects TRBV9 to TRBJ1-2, with TRBD1 as a possible D gene (5 bases). CDR3 length: 11 amino acids. Per germline, CDR1 SGDLS and CDR2 YYNGEE. CDR3 loop: CAGSSRGGYTF. DNA of the CDR3: TGTGCCGGCAGCTCTAGGGGTGGCTACACCTTC.

This rearrangement joins TRBV5-1 to TRBJ2-2; D is possibly TRBD1 (5 bases). CDR1 SGHRS and CDR2 YFSETQ come from the germline V gene. This CDR3 spans 18 amino acids. The V end was cut by 0 bases, the J end by 1 base, with 16 bases between. The DNA of the CDR3 is TGCGCCAGCAGCTTGGGCCCCCTGGGGCCGGGGAACACCGGGGAGCTGTTTTTT. This encodes CASSLGPLGPGNTGELFF.

The CDR3: CASSSGGAFSYEQYF. CDR3 nucleotides: TGTGCCAGCAGCTCCGGCGGGGCCTTCTCCTACGAGCAGTACTTC. V usage is TRBV7-2 and J usage is TRBJ2-7; tentatively, D is TRBD2 (6 bases). Trimming took off 4 bases at V and 0 bases at J, with 13 bases between the two ends. CDR1 is SGHTA and CDR2 is FQGNSA in the germline V gene. The CDR3 is 15 residues long.

The chain uses TRBV28 and TRBJ1-2, with D maybe TRBD1 (5 bases). Looked up from germline, CDR1 is MDHEN and CDR2 is SYDVKM. CDR3 length equals 14 residues. The V end lost 2 bases, the J end lost 4 bases, and 11 bases lay between the germline ends. The chain's CDR3 is CASSLPRGLYGYTF. The CDR3 bases are TGTGCCAGCAGTTTACCGCGGGGCCTCTATGGCTACACCTTC.

The chain uses TRBV9 and TRBJ2-3, with 8 bases matching TRBD1. J lost 4 bases, V lost 0 bases, and 7 bases had no gene match. CDR3 length: 16 amino acids. Germline CDR1 is SGDLS and CDR2 is YYNGEE. CDR3 sequence (DNA): TGTGCCAGCAGCGTAGGACCGGGACAGGTATCAGATACGCAGTATTTT. As protein: CASSVGPGQVSDTQYF. Filled out from reference TRBV9 and TRBJ2-3, the complete variable domain reads DSGVTQTPKHLITATGQRVTLRCSPRSGDLSVYWYQQSLDQGLQFLIQYYNGEERAKGNILERFSAQQFPDLHSELNLSSLELGDSALYFCASSVGPGQVSDTQYFGPGTRLTVL.

The chain employs TRBV11-2 and TRBJ1-6; D not certain. V lost 0 bases and J lost 8, with 8 bases in between. CDR1 is SGHAT, CDR2 FQNNGV, per germline. This CDR3 comprises 14 residues. CDR3 bases: TGTGCCAGCAGCTTAGATTACGGGGATTCACCCCTCCACTTT. Protein product: CASSLDYGDSPLHF.

This clone turned up a few times. This chain links TRBV18 with TRBJ1-2; TRBD1 matches at 8 bases. Germline CDR1 KGHSH, CDR2 LQKENI. V was pared by 5 bases and J by 6 bases, with 8 bases of the junction left unmatched. This CDR3 is built from 14 residues. CDR3 nucleotide sequence: TGTGCCAGCTCATTAACTACAGGGGGTAATGGCTACACCTTC. Protein: CASSLTTGGNGYTF. The full variable domain, in which reference TRBV18 and TRBJ1-2 provide the parts outside the CDR3, is NAGVMQNPRHLVRRRGQEARLRCSPMKGHSHVYWYRQLPEEGLKFMVYLQKENIIDESGMPKERFSAEFPKEGPSILRIQQVVRGDSAAYFCASSLTTGGNGYTFGSGTRLTVV.

This clone appeared once. V usage is TRBV11-2 and J usage is TRBJ2-1; maybe TRBD1 (5 bases). The V end lost 1 base, the J end lost 5 bases, and 12 bases lay between the germline ends. CDR1 is SGHAT, CDR2 FQNNGV, per germline. The CDR3 length is 15 residues. The CDR3 region is CASSLVFQGNNEQFF. In nucleotides, the CDR3 is TGTGCCAGCAGCTTAGTATTCCAGGGAAACAATGAGCAGTTCTTC.

The chain couples TRBV28 to TRBJ1-3, with TRBD1 matching 7 bases. The germline gives CDR1 MDHEN, CDR2 SYDVKM. The CDR3 has 15 amino acids. With V trimmed by 5 bases and J by 0 bases, 4 bases remained unmatched. Written as DNA, the CDR3 is TGTGCCAGCAGTGCAGGGGGGCTCTCTGGAAACACCATATATTTT. Its translation is CASSAGGLSGNTIYF.

The V gene is TRBV19, the J gene TRBJ2-7; D may be TRBD2 (6 bases). The CDR3 consists of 14 residues. Germline V gene data show CDR1 as LNHDA and CDR2 as SQIVND (reference sequence). Deletions cut 4 bases from V and 0 bases from J, with 10 bases between. The CDR3 sequence: CASSSLAISYEQYF. Written as DNA, the CDR3 is TGTGCCAGTAGTAGCCTAGCGATCTCCTACGAGCAGTACTTC. Full variable domain (rest looked up from reference TRBV19 and TRBJ2-7): DGGITQSPKYLFRKEGQNVTLSCEQNLNHDAMYWYRQDPGQGLRLIYYSQIVNDFQKGDIAEGYSVSREKKESFPLTVTSAQKNPTAFYLCASSSLAISYEQYFGPGTRLTVT.

This clone is a singleton in its sample. The chain combines TRBV7-3 with TRBJ2-5; 7 bases align to TRBD2. The DNA end lines up better with TRBJ2-7; the J call may be wrong. CDR1 and CDR2 from the germline V gene are SGHTA and FQGTGA. The CDR3 is 13 residues long. The CDR3, as DNA: TGTGCCAGCAGCTTAGCGGGAGAATACGAGCAGTACTTC. As protein: CASSLAGEYEQYF.

The V call is TRBV21-1, the J call TRBJ2-1; the tabulated D call, TRBD2, remains unverified against the DNA. TRBV21-1 is recorded as a pseudogene. This CDR3 is 18 amino acids long. The CDR3 here is CASRPTHTLGRVSNEQFF. CDR3 nucleotides: TGTGCCAGCCGACCTACGCACACCCTAGGTCGGGTTAGCAATGAGCAGTTCTTC.

The CDR3 coding sequence is TGTGCCAGCAGTTCAATCGGACAGGATTGGGTCCGAGGCTACACCTTC. Translated, it gives CASSSIGQDWVRGYTF. This chain connects TRBV27 to TRBJ1-2; 7 bases are shared with TRBD1. This CDR3 contains 16 residues. The germline V gene has CDR1 MNHEY and CDR2 SMNVEV (reference sequence). J lost 8 bases, V lost 4 bases, and 16 bases had no gene match.

V and J are TRBV4-1 and TRBJ2-7, with 10 positions matching TRBD1. CDR1 is MGHRA, CDR2 YSYEKL, per germline. The CDR3 sequence is 14 residues long. J lost 6 bases, V lost 2 bases, and 4 bases had no gene match. Here the CDR3 reads CASSQPGQGPEQYF. The DNA for the CDR3 is TGCGCCAGCAGCCAACCGGGACAGGGGCCCGAGCAGTACTTC.

The chain is built from TRBV2 and TRBJ2-3; D not resolved. Germline V CDR1 and CDR2: SNHLY, FYNNEI. The CDR3 has 16 amino acids. Trimming removed 5 bases at V and 0 bases at J, with 15 bases between. In DNA form, the CDR3 reads TGTGCCAGCAGTTTTGGGCCACTCCGTAGCACAGATACGCAGTATTTT. This translates into CASSFGPLRSTDTQYF.

This clone was seen just once. V is TRBV27 and J is TRBJ2-2, with 8 nucleotides matching TRBD2. V was pared by 3 bases and J by 4 bases, with 10 bases of the junction left unmatched. Germline loops: CDR1 MNHEY, CDR2 SMNVEV (reference sequence). This CDR3 region has 17 residues. Written as DNA, the CDR3 is TGTGCCAGCAGTTTCCTCTCAGCGGGAGTCCTCACCGGGGAGCTGTTTTTT. Amino acids: CASSFLSAGVLTGELFF.

V and J are TRBV30 and TRBJ2-7; 7 bases are a match to TRBD1. V shed 0 bases and J 7 bases; nucleotides not matched to a gene: 6. This CDR3 comprises 13 residues. Germline V gene data show CDR1 as GTSNPN and CDR2 as SVGIG (reference sequence). The CDR3 is CAWSVRSGGEQYF. The DNA of the CDR3 is TGTGCCTGGAGTGTAAGGTCAGGGGGAGAGCAGTACTTC.

The rearrangement joins TRBV19 to TRBJ2-3, with 7 bases matching TRBD2. This CDR3 comprises 16 residues. Losses at the gene ends were 1 base for V and 9 bases for J; bases not matched to a gene: 13. Germline CDR1 and CDR2: LNHDA and SQIVND (reference sequence). The CDR3 loop is CASSIASGVPTITQYF. CDR3 in DNA: TGTGCCAGTAGTATAGCGAGCGGGGTTCCCACTATCACGCAGTATTTT. The variable domain in full, with the rest retrieved from reference TRBV19 and TRBJ2-3, is DGGITQSPKYLFRKEGQNVTLSCEQNLNHDAMYWYRQDPGQGLRLIYYSQIVNDFQKGDIAEGYSVSREKKESFPLTVTSAQKNPTAFYLCASSIASGVPTITQYFGPGTRLTVL.

The chain employs TRBV5-1 and TRBJ2-6, with TRBD1 identical over 12 bases. The junction had 6 bases not matched to a gene; V was cut back by 4 bases and J by 4 bases. Germline assignment: CDR1 SGHRS and CDR2 YFSETQ. CDR3 length: 17 residues. CDR3 nucleotide sequence: TGCGCCAGCAGCACGGGACAGGGGGCGGGCGGGGCCAACGTCCTGACTTTC. This sequence encodes CASSTGQGAGGANVLTF.

As concerns this clone: At the DNA level, this CDR3 is encoded by other sequences in the same sample as well. The chain joins TRBV19 to TRBJ1-5, with 7 positions matching TRBD1. The CDR3 runs 13 residues. CDR1 and CDR2 from the germline V gene are LNHDA and SQIVND (reference sequence). V lost 6 bases and J lost 2; bases outside the gene matches: 1. DNA of the CDR3: TGTGCCAGTAGAGGACAGGGCAATCAGCCCCAGCATTTT. This gives the protein CASRGQGNQPQHF.

V and J are TRBV5-3 and TRBJ2-7; a weak D match, TRBD2 (7 bases). TRBV5-3 falls under the ORF class, with uncertain function. V was clipped by 6 bases and J by 6 bases, with 19 bases between them. This CDR3 contains 14 residues. CDR3 DNA: TGTGCCAGAACCCCGGAGGCAGGGGAGGGCGAGCAGTACTTC. It specifies CARTPEAGEGEQYF.

A single count supports this clone. This sequence joins TRBV4-1 and TRBJ2-7, with 8 positions matching TRBD1. Trimming took 4 bases from V and 0 from J; bases not matched to a gene: 5. The V gene's germline CDR1 is MGHRA and CDR2 YSYEKL. CDR3 length: 15 amino acids. CDR3 protein: CASSPQGALSYEQYF. In nucleotides, the CDR3 is TGCGCCAGCAGCCCCCAGGGGGCACTCTCCTACGAGCAGTACTTC.

The chain couples TRBV7-3 to TRBJ2-7, with 10 bases lining up with TRBD2. The CDR3 runs to 15 residues. The J segment lost 7 bases and the V segment lost 4 bases, leaving 10 bases of the junction unmatched. Germline values: CDR1 SGHTA, CDR2 FQGTGA. The CDR3 DNA sequence: TGTGCCAGCAGCTGGTCAGCGGGGGGGTCGGGGGAGCAGTACTTC. The encoded protein is CASSWSAGGSGEQYF.

This chain connects TRBV9 to TRBJ2-1; 12 bases line up with TRBD2. The V and J ends lost 3 bases and 9 bases, in that order; junction bases with no gene match: 10. CDR3 length: 16 residues. The germline gives CDR1 SGDLS, CDR2 YYNGEE. The CDR3 DNA is TGTGCCAGCAGCGGTACTACTAGCGGGGGGTATGGTGAGCAGTTCTTC. Its protein is CASSGTTSGGYGEQFF.